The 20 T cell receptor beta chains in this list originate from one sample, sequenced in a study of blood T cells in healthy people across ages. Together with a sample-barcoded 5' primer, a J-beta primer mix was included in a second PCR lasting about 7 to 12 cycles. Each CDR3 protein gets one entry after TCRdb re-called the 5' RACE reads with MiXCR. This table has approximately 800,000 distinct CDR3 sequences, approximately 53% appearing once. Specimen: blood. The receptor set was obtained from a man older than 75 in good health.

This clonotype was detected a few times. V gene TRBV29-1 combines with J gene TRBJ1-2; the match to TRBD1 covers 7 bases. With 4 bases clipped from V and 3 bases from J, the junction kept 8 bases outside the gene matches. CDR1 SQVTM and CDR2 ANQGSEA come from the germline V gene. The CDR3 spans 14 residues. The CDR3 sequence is CSVVGGRDHYGYTF. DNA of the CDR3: TGCAGCGTTGTAGGGGGCAGGGATCACTATGGCTACACCTTC.

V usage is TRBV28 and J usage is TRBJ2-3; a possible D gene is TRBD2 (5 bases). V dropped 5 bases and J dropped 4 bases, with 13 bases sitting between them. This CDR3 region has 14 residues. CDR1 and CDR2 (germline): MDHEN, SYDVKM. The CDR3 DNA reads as TGTGCCAGCAGTCCTACTAGTTCGGCAGATACGCAGTATTTT. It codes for CASSPTSSADTQYF.

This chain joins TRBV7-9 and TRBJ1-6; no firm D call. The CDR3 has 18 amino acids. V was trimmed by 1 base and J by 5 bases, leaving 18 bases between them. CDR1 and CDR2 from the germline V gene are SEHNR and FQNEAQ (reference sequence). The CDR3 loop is CASSLDTRRTLDNSPLHF. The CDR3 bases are TGTGCCAGCAGCTTAGATACTAGGCGGACGTTGGATAATTCACCCCTCCACTTT.

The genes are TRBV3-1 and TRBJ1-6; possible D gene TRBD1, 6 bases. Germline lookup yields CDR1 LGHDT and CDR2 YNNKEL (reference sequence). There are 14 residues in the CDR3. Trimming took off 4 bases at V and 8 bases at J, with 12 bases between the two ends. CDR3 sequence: CASSPQRGDSPLHF. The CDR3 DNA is TGTGCCAGCAGCCCTCAGAGGGGGGATTCACCCCTCCACTTT.

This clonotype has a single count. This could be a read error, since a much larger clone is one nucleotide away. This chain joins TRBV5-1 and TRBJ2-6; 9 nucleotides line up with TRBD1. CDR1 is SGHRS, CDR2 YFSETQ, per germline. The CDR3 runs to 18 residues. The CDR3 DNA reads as TGCGTCAGCAGCTATTGGGGACAGGGAGACTCTGGGGCCAACGTCCTGACTTTC. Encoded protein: CVSSYWGQGDSGANVLTF.

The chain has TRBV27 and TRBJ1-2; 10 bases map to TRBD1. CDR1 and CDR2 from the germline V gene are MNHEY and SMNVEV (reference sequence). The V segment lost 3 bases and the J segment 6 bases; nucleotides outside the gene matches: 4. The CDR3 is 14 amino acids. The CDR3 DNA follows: TGTGCCAGCAGTTTGGGGGGGACAGGGGATGGCTACACCTTC. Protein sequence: CASSLGGTGDGYTF.

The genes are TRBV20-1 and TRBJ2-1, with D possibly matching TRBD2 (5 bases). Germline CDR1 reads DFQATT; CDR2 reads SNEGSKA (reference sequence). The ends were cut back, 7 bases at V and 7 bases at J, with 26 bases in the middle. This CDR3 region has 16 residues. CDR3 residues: CSGRGRKPALGNEQFF. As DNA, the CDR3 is TGCAGTGGGAGAGGGCGGAAACCCGCCTTGGGAAATGAGCAGTTCTTC.

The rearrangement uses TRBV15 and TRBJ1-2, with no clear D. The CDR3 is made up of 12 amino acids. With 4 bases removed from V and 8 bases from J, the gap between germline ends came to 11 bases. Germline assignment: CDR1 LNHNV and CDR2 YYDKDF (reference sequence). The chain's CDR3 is CATSKTSGGYTF. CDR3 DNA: TGTGCCACCAGCAAGACCTCGGGGGGCTACACCTTC.

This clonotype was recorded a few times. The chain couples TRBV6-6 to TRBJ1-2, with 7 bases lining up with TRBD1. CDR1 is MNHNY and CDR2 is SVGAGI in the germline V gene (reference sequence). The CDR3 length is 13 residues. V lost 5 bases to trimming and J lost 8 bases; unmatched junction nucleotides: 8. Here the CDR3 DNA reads TGTGCCAGCAGTACCGACAGGGATGGGGGCTACACCTTC. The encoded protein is CASSTDRDGGYTF.

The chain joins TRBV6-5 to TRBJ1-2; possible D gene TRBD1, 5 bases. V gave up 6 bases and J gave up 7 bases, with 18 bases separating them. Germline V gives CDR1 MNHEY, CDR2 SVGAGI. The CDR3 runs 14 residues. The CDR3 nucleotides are TGTGCCAGCAGCCAAGCGGGACGGGAGGGTGGCTACACCTTC. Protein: CASSQAGREGGYTF.

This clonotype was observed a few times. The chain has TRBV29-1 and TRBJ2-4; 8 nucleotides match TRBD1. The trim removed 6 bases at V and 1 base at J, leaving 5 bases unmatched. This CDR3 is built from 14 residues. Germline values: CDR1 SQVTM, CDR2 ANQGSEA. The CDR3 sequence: CSVARTGAKNIQYF. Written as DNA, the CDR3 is TGCAGCGTCGCCCGGACAGGGGCCAAAAACATTCAGTACTTC.

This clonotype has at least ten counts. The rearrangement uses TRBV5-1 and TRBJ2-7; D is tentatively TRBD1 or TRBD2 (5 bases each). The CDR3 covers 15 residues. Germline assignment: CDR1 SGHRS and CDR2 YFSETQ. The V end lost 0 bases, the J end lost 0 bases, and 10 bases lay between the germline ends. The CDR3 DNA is TGCGCCAGCAGCTTGGATCCAGGGAGCTCCTACGAGCAGTACTTC. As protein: CASSLDPGSSYEQYF.

The chain's CDR3 is CATSSGSHEQYF. The CDR3 coding sequence is TGTGCCACCAGCTCCGGGAGCCACGAGCAGTACTTC. The V gene is TRBV10-3, the J gene TRBJ2-7; TRBD2 is a possible D gene (6 bases). V lost 10 bases and J 5 bases, leaving 15 bases between the germline ends. The CDR3 contains 12 residues. Germline V gene sequence: CDR1 ENHRY, CDR2 SYGVKD.

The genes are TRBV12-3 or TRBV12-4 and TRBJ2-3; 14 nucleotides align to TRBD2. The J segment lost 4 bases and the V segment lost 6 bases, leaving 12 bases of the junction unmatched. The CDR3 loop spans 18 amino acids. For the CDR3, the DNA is TGTGCCAGCAGACCCAATCCGGGACTAGCGGGAGACTCAGATACGCAGTATTTT. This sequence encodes CASRPNPGLAGDSDTQYF.

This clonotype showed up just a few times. CDR3 DNA sequence: TGTGCCAGCAGCTTTGGTAGGGCCAATGAGCAGTTCTTC. As protein: CASSFGRANEQFF. The chain has TRBV7-2 and TRBJ2-1; D remains unclear. From germline, CDR1 is SGHTA and CDR2 FQGNSA. The CDR3 is 13 amino acids. V lost 3 bases and J 6 bases, leaving 9 bases between the germline ends.

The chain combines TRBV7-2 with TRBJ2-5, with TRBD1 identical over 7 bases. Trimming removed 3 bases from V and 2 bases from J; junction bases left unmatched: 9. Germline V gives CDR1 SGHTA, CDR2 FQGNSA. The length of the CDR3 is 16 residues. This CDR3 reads CASSLWIGQEQETQYF. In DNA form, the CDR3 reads TGTGCCAGCAGCTTGTGGATCGGACAGGAGCAAGAGACCCAGTACTTC.

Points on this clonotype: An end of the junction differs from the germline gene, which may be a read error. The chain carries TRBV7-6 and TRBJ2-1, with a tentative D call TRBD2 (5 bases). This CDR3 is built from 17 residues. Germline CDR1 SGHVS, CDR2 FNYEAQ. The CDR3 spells CASSLATGTSSYNEQFF. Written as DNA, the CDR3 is TGTGCCAGCAGTTTAGCGACGGGTACCAGCTCCTACAATGAGCAGTTCTTC.

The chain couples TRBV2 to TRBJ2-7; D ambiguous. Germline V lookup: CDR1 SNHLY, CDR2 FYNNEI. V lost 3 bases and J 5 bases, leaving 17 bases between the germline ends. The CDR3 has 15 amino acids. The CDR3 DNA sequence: TGTGCCAGCAGTGAGGAAAACAGTCCTTTGGACGAGCAGTACTTC. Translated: CASSEENSPLDEQYF. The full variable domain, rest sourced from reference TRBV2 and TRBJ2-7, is EPEVTQTPSHQVTQMGQEVILRCVPISNHLYFYWYRQILGQKVEFLVSFYNNEISEKSEIFDDQFSVERPDGSNFTLKIRSTKLEDSAMYFCASSEENSPLDEQYFGPGTRLTVT.

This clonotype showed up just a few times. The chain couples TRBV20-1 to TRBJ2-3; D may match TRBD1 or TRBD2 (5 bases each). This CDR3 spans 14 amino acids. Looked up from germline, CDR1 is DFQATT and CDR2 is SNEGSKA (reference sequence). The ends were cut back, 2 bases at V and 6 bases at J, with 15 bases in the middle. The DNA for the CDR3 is TGCAGTGCTAGACGCGCGGGCAGGGCGGATACGCAGTATTTT. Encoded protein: CSARRAGRADTQYF.

For the CDR3, the DNA is TGCGCCAGCAGCCGGACGGGACAGGGGCTAATGAACACTGAAGCTTTCTTT. Translation gives CASSRTGQGLMNTEAFF. The chain employs TRBV5-1 and TRBJ1-1, with TRBD1 matching over 10 bases. CDR1 SGHRS and CDR2 YFSETQ come from the germline V gene. CDR3 length equals 17 residues. Trimming took 4 bases from V and 0 from J; bases not matched to a gene: 9.